This TCR beta chain was found in a study of T cell responses to AZD1222 COVID-19 vaccine (dated by TCRdb to the early 2020s). The study in broad terms: TCR sequencing was performed for more than 230 trial participants, of whom around 210 were given two doses of AZD1222 and around 26 were given two doses of MenACWY control vaccine. Trial participants were enrolled by age into subgroups of 18-55, 56-69 and 70-plus years, and approximately 150, 30 and 60 TCR-sequenced participants, respectively, were included in these subgroups. The paper's findings and limits, for the study overall: Conclusions about previously exposed vaccinees are limited because only six or seven AZD1222 recipients were SARS-CoV-2 seropositive at baseline. Spike-specific TCR breadth and depth rose significantly after two AZD1222 doses compared with day 0 and with MenACWY recipients. Nearly half of unique spike-specific TCRs reportedly recognized epitopes outside regions mutated in the B.1.351 and B.1.1.7 variants. The vaccine-associated CD4 TCRs covered the entire spike protein, and the dominant responses fell in regions 160-218 and 743-854. The 56-69-year group was small, and its depth increase did not reach significance, likely because of low power. Participants were mostly white British, with more females than males. The authors suggested clonal diversity may have been underestimated. Because no samples from the day 14 peak response were available, repertoires could be characterized only after the peak T cell response.

Turning to this clone: No antigen is known for it. Per-nucleotide qualities are absent, and no much larger clonotype sits a single base away.

The CDR3 regions of human TCRbeta chains were analyzed by immunosequencing. Concerning the study's data processing: Repertoire TCRs were checked for matches against a reference library of SARS-CoV-2-specific TCRs that had been generated using the MIRA antigen-specificity platform. Breadth meant the fraction of unique TCRs that were SARS-CoV-2-associated, whereas depth meant the fraction of total T cells that were SARS-CoV-2-associated. Using the MIRA data, each spike-specific TCR was mapped to the spike region that the TCR reacts to and placed in a CD4 or CD8 class. Log10-transformed breadth and depth values were compared by one-way ANOVA with Sidak's multiple comparisons tests. This is the immuneACCESS table as TCRdb keeps it, with only in-frame sequences that have V and J called. A part of the clones is gone; compared with another copy, unresolved V genes explain less than half, and the rest is unexplained. Clone size and the V and J calls come from that table; the DNA yielded D and trimming. This sample has nearly 200,000 clones in its table, and approximately 93% of those were observed once. Of the sample, 1% falls within the top ten clones.

According to the study, the label for this sample's time point signals: about 28 days (+/-7) after the second vaccine dose. AZD1222 recipients with second doses at about 4 weeks or about 12 weeks were pooled, because spike-specific TCR depth and breadth did not differ between schedules. Samples from vaccinated people were obtained from the UK trials COV001 and COV002, which included a single-blind randomized controlled phase 2/3 trial of AZD1222 (ChAdOx1 nCoV-19) in healthy adults. Trial participant PBMC samples were collected at day 0 and day 28 after the second dose for TCRbeta chain sequencing. The receptor comes from an adult who received the AZD1222 COVID-19 vaccine. The source material was peripheral blood, sampled 28 days after the second AZD1222 dose.

The CDR3 protein is CASSLGGRGNEKLFF. At the DNA level, the sequence is TGTGCCAGCAGCTTAGGTGGCAGGGGGAATGAAAAACTGTTTTTT. The receptor chain draws on TRBV7-2 and TRBJ1-4; 7 middle bases align to TRBD1. At the junction V is shortened by 1 base and J by 5 bases; bases outside the gene matches: 4. CDR1 and CDR2, looked up from the germline V gene, are SGHTA and FQGNSA. The CDR3, from cysteine to phenylalanine, totals 15 residues. The entry retains the CDR3 DNA only, 45 bases that are in frame from base 1.